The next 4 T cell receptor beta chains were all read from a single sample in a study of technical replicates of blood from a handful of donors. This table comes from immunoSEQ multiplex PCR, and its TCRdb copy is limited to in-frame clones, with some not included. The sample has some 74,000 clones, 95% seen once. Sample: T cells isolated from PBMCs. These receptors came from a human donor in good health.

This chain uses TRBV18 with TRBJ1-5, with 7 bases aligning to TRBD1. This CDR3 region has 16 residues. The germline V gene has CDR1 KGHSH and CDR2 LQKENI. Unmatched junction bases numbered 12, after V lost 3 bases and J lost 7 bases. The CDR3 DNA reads TGTGCCAGCTCACCCTCGGGAGAGACAGGGAACCAGCCCCAGCATTTT. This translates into CASSPSGETGNQPQHF.

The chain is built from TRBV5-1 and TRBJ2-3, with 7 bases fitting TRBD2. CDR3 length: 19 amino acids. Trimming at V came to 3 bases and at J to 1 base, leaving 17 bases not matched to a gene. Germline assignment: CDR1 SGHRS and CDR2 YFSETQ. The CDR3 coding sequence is TGCGCCAGCAGCTCCCTCGGGACTACTCGGCTGGATGGCACAGATACGCAGTATTTT. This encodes CASSSLGTTRLDGTDTQYF.

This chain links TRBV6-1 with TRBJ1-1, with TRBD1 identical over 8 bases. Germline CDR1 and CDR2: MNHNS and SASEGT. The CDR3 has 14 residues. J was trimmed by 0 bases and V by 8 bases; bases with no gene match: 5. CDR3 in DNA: TGTGCCAGCGGGGACAGGCCCGTGAACACTGAAGCTTTCTTT. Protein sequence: CASGDRPVNTEAFF.

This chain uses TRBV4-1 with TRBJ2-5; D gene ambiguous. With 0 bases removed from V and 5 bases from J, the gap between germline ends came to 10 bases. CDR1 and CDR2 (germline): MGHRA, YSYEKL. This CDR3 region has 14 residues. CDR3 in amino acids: CASSQEPVPETQYF. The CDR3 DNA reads TGCGCCAGCAGCCAAGAACCAGTACCTGAGACCCAGTACTTC.